Described below is a single T cell receptor beta chain sequence and its context. Antigen unknown. Repertoires were generated with immunoSEQ multiplex PCR, while TCRdb's copy carries only in-frame clones and drops some. The profile covers 34,000 or so clones, with about four fifths appearing a single time and approximately 1.4% taken by the ten largest. The sample belongs to a study of OX40 agonist ivuxolimab in advanced cancers. Study-wide context: Each patient was given ivuxolimab into a vein every 2 weeks, at 0.01 to 10 mg/kg. A diagnosis of hepatocellular carcinoma, melanoma, renal cell or head and neck cancer was present in dose-escalation patients. General observations from the study: Expanded peripheral T cells had an undetermined antigen specificity. Clonal expansion by week 6 occurred in CD4+ and CD8+ blood T cells (at 0.1 to 3.0 mg/kg).

The CDR3 totals 18 residues. CDR1 is KGHSH and CDR2 is LQKENI in the germline V gene. The ends were cut back, 3 bases at V and 2 bases at J, with 20 bases in the middle. This TCR was sampled from an adult with an advanced solid tumor such as melanoma, head and neck, liver or kidney cancer. Source: CD4+ or CD8+ T cells sorted from blood, taken in a trial of the OX40 agonist ivuxolimab. The genes are TRBV18 and TRBJ1-3; possibly TRBD1 for D (5 bases). The CDR3: CASSPVWGRSVTGNTIYF. CDR3 coding DNA: TGTGCCAGCTCACCCGTATGGGGGAGATCGGTAACTGGAAACACCATATATTTT.